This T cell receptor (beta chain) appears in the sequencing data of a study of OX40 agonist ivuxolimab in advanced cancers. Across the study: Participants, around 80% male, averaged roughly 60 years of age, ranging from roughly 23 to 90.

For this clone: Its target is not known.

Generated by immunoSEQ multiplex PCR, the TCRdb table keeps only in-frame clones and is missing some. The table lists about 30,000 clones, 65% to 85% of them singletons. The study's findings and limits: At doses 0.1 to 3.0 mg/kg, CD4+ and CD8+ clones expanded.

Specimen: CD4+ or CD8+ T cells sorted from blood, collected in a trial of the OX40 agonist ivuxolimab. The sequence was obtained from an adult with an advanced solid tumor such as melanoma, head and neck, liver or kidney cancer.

The CDR3 DNA is TGTGCCAGCAGTTTCTGGGGGGCGCTTCACTATGGCTACACCTTC. Encoded protein: CASSFWGALHYGYTF. V usage is TRBV6-5 and J usage is TRBJ1-2, with D maybe TRBD1 (6 bases). The length of the CDR3 is 15 residues. V lost 4 bases and J lost 3, with 15 bases in between. CDR1 and CDR2 (germline): MNHEY, SVGAGI.